This T cell receptor beta chain came from a study of control samples from healthy donors and cancer patients. TCRdb's copy holds only in-frame clones and misses some; the assay was immunoSEQ multiplex PCR. The repertoire holds approximately 97,000 clones, with about 92% as singletons. Trimming shortened V by 5 bases and J by 0 bases, and 14 bases separated the two germline ends. CDR1 SGHAT and CDR2 FQNNGV come from the germline V gene. The length of the CDR3 is 16 residues. The sequence was obtained from a woman between 18 and 30 years old in good health. Sequencing was performed on blood. The chain links TRBV11-2 to TRBJ1-3; D gene unclear. CDR3 nucleotides: TGTGCCAGCAGCGTAGTCGCAGCCAGCTCTGGAAACACCATATATTTT. Translation: CASSVVAASSGNTIYF.